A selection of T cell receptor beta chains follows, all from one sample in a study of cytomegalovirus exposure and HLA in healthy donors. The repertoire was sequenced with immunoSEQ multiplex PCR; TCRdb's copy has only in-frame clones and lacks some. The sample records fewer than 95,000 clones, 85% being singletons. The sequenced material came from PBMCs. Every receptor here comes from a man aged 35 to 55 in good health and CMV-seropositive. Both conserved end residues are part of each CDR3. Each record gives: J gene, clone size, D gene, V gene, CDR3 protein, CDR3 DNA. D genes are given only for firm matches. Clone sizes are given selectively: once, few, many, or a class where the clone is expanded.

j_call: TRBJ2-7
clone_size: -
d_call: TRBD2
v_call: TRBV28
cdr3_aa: CASSTTSGTSYEQYF
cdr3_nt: TGTGCCAGCAGTACCACTAGCGGGACATCCTACGAGCAGTACTTC

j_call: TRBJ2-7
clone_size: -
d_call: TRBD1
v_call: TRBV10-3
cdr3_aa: CAIGTGVGEQYF
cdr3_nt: TGTGCCATCGGGACAGGGGTCGGCGAGCAGTACTTC

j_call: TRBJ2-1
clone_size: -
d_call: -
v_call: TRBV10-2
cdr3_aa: CASSAPDRGGSYNEQFF
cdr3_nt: TGCGCCAGCAGTGCTCCGGACCGGGGAGGTTCCTACAATGAGCAGTTCTTC

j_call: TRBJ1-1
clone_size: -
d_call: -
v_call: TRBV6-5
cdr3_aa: CASSYSRRALAEAFF
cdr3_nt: TGTGCCAGCAGTTACTCGCGTCGAGCGTTGGCTGAAGCTTTCTTT

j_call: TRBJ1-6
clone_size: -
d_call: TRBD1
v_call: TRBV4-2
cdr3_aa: CASSQGDSNSPLHF
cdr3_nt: TGTGCCAGCAGCCAAGGGGACAGTAATTCACCCCTCCACTTT

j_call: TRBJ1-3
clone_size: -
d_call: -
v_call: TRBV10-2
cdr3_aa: CASSEQGRGTIYF
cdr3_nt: TGCGCCAGCAGTGAACAGGGACGAGGCACCATATATTTT

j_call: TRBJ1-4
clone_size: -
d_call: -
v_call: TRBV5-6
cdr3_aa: CASSVLQGPTNEKLFF
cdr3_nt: TGTGCCAGCAGCGTCTTACAGGGCCCAACTAATGAAAAACTGTTTTTT

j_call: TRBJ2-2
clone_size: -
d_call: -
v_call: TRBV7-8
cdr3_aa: CASSLFLITPDTGELFF
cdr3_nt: TGTGCCAGCAGCTTATTCCTAATAACCCCGGACACCGGGGAGCTGTTTTTT

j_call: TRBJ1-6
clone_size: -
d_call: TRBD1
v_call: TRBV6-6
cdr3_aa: CASSQTGLRNSPLHF
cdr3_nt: TGTGCCAGCAGTCAGACAGGGCTGAGGAATTCACCCCTCCACTTT

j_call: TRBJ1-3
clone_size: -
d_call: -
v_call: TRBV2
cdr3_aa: CASSEWATGNTIYF
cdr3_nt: TGTGCCAGCAGTGAGTGGGCCACTGGAAACACCATATATTTT

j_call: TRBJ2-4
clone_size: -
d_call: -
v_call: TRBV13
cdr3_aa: CASSLGQGSDIQYF
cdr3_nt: TGTGCCAGCAGCTTAGGGCAGGGGAGTGACATTCAGTACTTC

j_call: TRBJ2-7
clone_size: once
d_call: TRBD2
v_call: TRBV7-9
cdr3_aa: CASSPPGGNYEQYF
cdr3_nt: TGTGCCAGCAGCCCCCCCGGGGGGAACTACGAGCAGTACTTC

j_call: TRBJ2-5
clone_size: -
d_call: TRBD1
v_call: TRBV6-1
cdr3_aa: CASSYDRVETQYF
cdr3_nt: TGTGCCAGCAGTTATGACAGGGTGGAGACCCAGTACTTC

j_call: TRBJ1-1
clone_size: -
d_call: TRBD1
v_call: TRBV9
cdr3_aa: CASSEITGARGSQAFF
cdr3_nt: TGTGCCAGCAGCGAAATTACAGGGGCTCGAGGTTCCCAAGCTTTCTTT

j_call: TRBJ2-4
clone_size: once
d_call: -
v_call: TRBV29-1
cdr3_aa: CSVERDGGFQYF
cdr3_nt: TGCAGCGTTGAGCGGGACGGCGGCTTTCAGTACTTC

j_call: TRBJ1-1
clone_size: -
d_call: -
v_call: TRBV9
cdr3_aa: CASSVSTSGNTEAFF
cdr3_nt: TGTGCCAGCAGCGTATCCACAAGCGGCAACACTGAAGCTTTCTTT

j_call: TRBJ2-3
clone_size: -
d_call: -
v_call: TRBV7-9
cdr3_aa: CSSSLGIPGSSTDTQYF
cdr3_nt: TGTTCCAGCAGCCTCGGTATCCCCGGTTCTAGCACAGATACGCAGTATTTT

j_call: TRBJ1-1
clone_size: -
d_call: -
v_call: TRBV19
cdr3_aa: CASSLGTANTEAFF
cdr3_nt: TGTGCCAGTAGTCTCGGGACTGCGAACACTGAAGCTTTCTTT

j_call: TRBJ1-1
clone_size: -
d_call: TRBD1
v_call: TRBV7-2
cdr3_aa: CASSLTGQGPPYTEAFF
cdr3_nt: TGTGCCAGCAGCTTAACGGGACAGGGGCCGCCTTACACTGAAGCTTTCTTT

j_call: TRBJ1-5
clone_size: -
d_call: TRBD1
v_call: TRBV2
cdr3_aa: CASGGQGTRNQPQHF
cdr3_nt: TGTGCCAGCGGGGGACAGGGGACGCGCAATCAGCCCCAGCATTTT

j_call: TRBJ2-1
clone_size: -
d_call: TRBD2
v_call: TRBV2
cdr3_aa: CASSVLAGSEQFF
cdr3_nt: TGTGCCAGCAGTGTTCTAGCGGGTAGCGAGCAGTTCTTC

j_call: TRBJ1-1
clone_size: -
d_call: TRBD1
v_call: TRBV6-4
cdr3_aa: CASSATGDTEAFF
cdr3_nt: TGTGCCAGCAGTGCTACAGGGGACACTGAAGCTTTCTTT

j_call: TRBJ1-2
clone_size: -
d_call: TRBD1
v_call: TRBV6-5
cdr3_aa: CASSRDSPRNYGYTF
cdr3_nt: TGTGCCAGCAGCCGGGACAGCCCTCGAAACTATGGCTACACCTTC

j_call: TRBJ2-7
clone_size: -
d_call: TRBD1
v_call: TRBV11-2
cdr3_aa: CASSLKTGGLYEQYF
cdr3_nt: TGTGCCAGCAGCCTAAAGACAGGGGGATTATACGAGCAGTACTTC

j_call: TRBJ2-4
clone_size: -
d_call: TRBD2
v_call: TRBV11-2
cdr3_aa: CASSLVRGVGIQYF
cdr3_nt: TGTGCCAGCAGCTTAGTCCGGGGGGTAGGCATTCAGTACTTC